The clone carrying this TCR beta chain was counted ten times or more. The sample belongs to a study of shared clonotypes between healthy human individuals. Replicate PCRs run on sorted subsets employed about 220 ng DNA, 30,000 to 35,000 T cell genomes. Sequencing used immunoSEQ multiplex PCR; TCRdb keeps in-frame clones, though not all of them. The repertoire has about 1 million clones, approximately 76% of them found once; the top ten carry approximately 1.5%. The CDR3 is made up of 15 amino acids. Germline CDR1 is SGHDT and CDR2 is YYEEEE. The V end was cut by 7 bases, the J end by 2 bases, with 16 bases between.

The V call is TRBV5-6, the J call TRBJ2-1; weak D call: TRBD2 (5 bases). Input material: memory CD4+ T cells sorted from blood. Subset denoted: CD45RA-negative fraction. This TCR was recovered from a man younger than 35 in good health. Here the CDR3 DNA reads TGTGCCAGCGGCCCGCTAGCAGCCCCCTACAATGAGCAGTTCTTC. This sequence encodes CASGPLAAPYNEQFF.